This TCR beta chain was documented in a study of cytomegalovirus exposure and HLA in healthy donors. This PCR relied on a set of 60 Vbeta primers and 13 Jbeta primers. Libraries were prepared by immunoSEQ multiplex PCR; TCRdb keeps only in-frame clonotypes and omits some of them. The sample shows some 200,000 clones, approximately 79% of them seen only once. From germline, CDR1 is SGDLS and CDR2 YYNGEE. The CDR3 extends over 18 amino acids. The germline V and J ends were trimmed by 0 bases and 0 bases, with 13 bases remaining between them. The TCR was taken from a middle-aged man in good health and CMV-seropositive. Sequenced sample: PBMCs. V usage is TRBV9 and J usage is TRBJ2-6; D is perhaps TRBD2 (5 bases). CDR3 region: CASSVAPGEGSGANVLTF. CDR3 coding DNA: TGTGCCAGCAGCGTAGCCCCCGGTGAGGGCTCTGGGGCCAACGTCCTGACTTTC.